Listed below are T cell receptor beta chains from one sample, sequenced in a study of T cells after yellow fever vaccination. TCRdb re-called the 5' RACE reads through MiXCR, storing one row per CDR3 protein. The sample lists under 600,000 distinct CDR3 sequences, 21% occurring once. The source was PBMCs, collected about 20 days after the first yellow fever vaccination. The receptor set was obtained from a man between 18 and 29 years old who received the YFV17D yellow fever vaccine. Each CDR3 is given with its conserved first and last residue. The D gene is left open where the match is weak. Rows may omit the clone size; those that give it use once, few, many or a size class.

-	TRBJ2-3	TRBV27	-	CASRRDLSTDTQYF	TGTGCCAGCCGACGGGACCTCAGCACAGATACGCAGTATTTT
-	TRBJ2-2	TRBV4-1	-	CASSPKAGELFF	TGCGCCAGCAGCCCGAAGGCTGGGGAGCTGTTTTTT
many	TRBJ2-7	TRBV6-5	-	CASSYSLQSSYEQYF	TGTGCCAGCAGTTACTCCCTACAGAGCTCCTACGAGCAGTACTTC
few	TRBJ2-3	TRBV19	-	CASSINSVSTDTQYF	TGTGCCAGTAGTATAAACAGCGTTAGCACAGATACGCAGTATTTT
few	TRBJ1-1	TRBV20-1	-	CSASQGVDTEAFF	TGCAGTGCTAGTCAGGGAGTTGACACTGAAGCTTTCTTT
many	TRBJ2-4	TRBV15	-	CATSRDSPILSIQYF	TGTGCCACCAGCAGAGATTCCCCCATACTCAGCATTCAGTACTTC
-	TRBJ2-5	TRBV3-1	TRBD2	CASSQVWASGGAAETQYF	TGTGCCAGCAGCCAAGTGTGGGCGAGCGGGGGGGCGGCAGAGACCCAGTACTTC
many	TRBJ2-5	TRBV6-5	TRBD1	CASSTRQGRETQYF	TGTGCCAGCAGTACTCGACAGGGGCGAGAGACCCAGTACTTC
-	TRBJ2-3	TRBV7-3	TRBD1	CASSLGGQGVGDTQYF	TGTGCCAGCAGCCTTGGAGGACAGGGAGTGGGAGATACGCAGTATTTT
-	TRBJ2-5	TRBV6-5	-	CASSSIDTTQYF	TGTGCCAGCAGTTCCATCGACACGACCCAGTACTTC
few	TRBJ2-3	TRBV6-2/TRBV6-3	-	CASSYSSREADTQYF	TGTGCCAGCAGTTACTCGTCCAGAGAGGCAGATACGCAGTATTTT
many	TRBJ1-2	TRBV10-3	-	CAINPDGSNYGYTF	TGTGCCATCAACCCCGACGGATCCAACTATGGCTACACCTTC
once	TRBJ1-6	TRBV10-3	-	CAISEWDKYSPLHF	TGTGCCATCAGTGAGTGGGACAAGTATTCACCCCTCCACTTT
-	TRBJ2-6	TRBV7-6	TRBD1	CASSQTGGTSGANVLTF	TGTGCCAGCAGCCAGACAGGGGGTACCTCTGGGGCCAACGTCCTGACTTTC
-	TRBJ2-3	TRBV12-3/TRBV12-4	-	CASSFIASTDTQYF	TGTGCCAGCAGTTTTATAGCTAGCACAGATACGCAGTATTTT
many	TRBJ1-1	TRBV5-1	-	CASKEGQNTEAFF	TGCGCCAGCAAGGAGGGACAGAACACTGAAGCTTTCTTT
-	TRBJ2-7	TRBV29-1	TRBD1	CSVVRDRGVYEQYF	TGCAGCGTCGTCCGGGACAGGGGAGTTTACGAGCAGTACTTC
many	TRBJ1-2	TRBV29-1	-	CSVDRGYTF	TGCAGCGTTGATAGGGGCTACACCTTC
many	TRBJ2-7	TRBV10-3	-	CASGSQGYEQYF	TGTGCCTCCGGGTCCCAGGGCTACGAGCAGTACTTC
-	TRBJ1-5	TRBV10-3	-	CAISEGGAGNQPQHF	TGTGCCATCAGTGAGGGAGGGGCAGGTAATCAGCCCCAGCATTTT
few	TRBJ2-2	TRBV6-4	-	CASSLIKGANTGELFF	TGTGCCAGCAGTCTGATTAAGGGGGCGAACACCGGGGAGCTGTTTTTT
few	TRBJ1-2	TRBV7-9	-	CASSPLSRGGYTF	TGTGCCAGCAGCCCCCTTTCTCGGGGCGGCTACACCTTC
-	TRBJ2-2	TRBV20-1	TRBD2	CSARPTSAVRNTGELFF	TGCAGTGCTAGGCCAACTAGCGCGGTTAGAAACACCGGGGAGCTGTTTTTT
-	TRBJ1-5	TRBV2	-	CASSAQGIDQPQHF	TGTGCCAGCAGTGCTCAGGGGATAGATCAGCCCCAGCATTTT
-	TRBJ2-1	TRBV5-1	-	CASSLGTHLRGNEQFF	TGCGCCAGCAGCTTGGGGACCCACTTACGGGGGAATGAGCAGTTCTTC
many	TRBJ2-3	TRBV7-9	-	CASSLTQADTQYF	TGTGCCAGCAGCTTGACTCAGGCAGATACGCAGTATTTT
-	TRBJ2-1	TRBV28	-	CASVRGGAPYNEQFF	TGTGCCAGCGTAAGAGGGGGGGCCCCCTACAATGAGCAGTTCTTC
few	TRBJ1-4	TRBV7-8	-	CASSLYGYEKLFF	TGTGCCAGCAGCTTATACGGATATGAAAAACTGTTTTTT
few	TRBJ2-2	TRBV23-1	TRBD1	CASSQTNRGAHTGELFF	TGCGCCAGCAGTCAAACTAACAGGGGGGCGCACACCGGGGAGCTGTTTTTT
-	TRBJ1-1	TRBV5-1	-	CASSRDVENTEAFF	TGCGCCAGCAGCAGGGACGTCGAGAACACTGAAGCTTTCTTT
-	TRBJ2-7	TRBV3-1	-	CASSQDLNTGSSYEQYF	TGTGCCAGCAGCCAAGATTTGAACACCGGGAGCTCCTACGAGCAGTACTTC
-	TRBJ1-6	TRBV28	-	CASSGSRADNSPLHF	TGTGCCAGCAGTGGGTCAAGGGCCGATAATTCACCCCTCCACTTT
few	TRBJ1-5	TRBV20-1	TRBD1	CSARTRQGSNQPQHF	TGCAGTGCTAGAACCAGACAGGGTAGCAATCAGCCCCAGCATTTT
-	TRBJ2-1	TRBV29-1	-	CSAEFADEQFF	TGCAGCGCCGAGTTCGCCGATGAGCAGTTCTTC
few	TRBJ2-3	TRBV7-2	TRBD2	CASSLARGGDLTQYF	TGTGCCAGCAGCTTAGCGCGGGGGGGGGACTTGACGCAGTATTTT
few	TRBJ2-2	TRBV19	TRBD1	CASSILSTGAGELFF	TGTGCCAGTAGTATACTGTCAACAGGGGCCGGGGAGCTGTTTTTT
many	TRBJ1-1	TRBV6-1	-	CASSARQADTEAFF	TGTGCCAGCAGTGCGAGACAGGCCGACACTGAAGCTTTCTTT
few	TRBJ1-5	TRBV2	-	CASRYRVRQPQHF	TGTGCCAGCAGATACAGGGTGCGCCAGCCCCAGCATTTT
-	TRBJ1-4	TRBV20-1	-	CSAARVSEINEKLFF	TGCAGTGCCGCCCGGGTCTCTGAAATTAATGAAAAACTGTTTTTT
-	TRBJ2-3	TRBV5-1	-	CASSLGGTATDTQYF	TGCGCCAGCAGCTTGGGGGGGACGGCAACAGATACGCAGTATTTT
few	TRBJ2-2	TRBV5-6	TRBD1	CASSLVARGRTGELFF	TGTGCCAGCAGCTTGGTGGCCAGGGGGCGAACCGGGGAGCTGTTTTTT
-	TRBJ1-5	TRBV7-2	-	CASSPRQDQPQHF	TGTGCCAGCAGCCCCAGACAGGATCAGCCCCAGCATTTT
few	TRBJ2-1	TRBV19	TRBD2	CASSIRTSGGSSYNEQFF	TGTGCCAGTAGTATTCGAACTAGCGGGGGAAGCTCCTACAATGAGCAGTTCTTC
-	TRBJ2-1	TRBV20-1	-	CSAVPNEQFF	TGCAGTGCTGTACCTAATGAGCAGTTCTTC
few	TRBJ2-1	TRBV5-1	TRBD1	CASSPLNRGGDEQFF	TGCGCCAGCAGCCCTCTCAATCGAGGGGGCGATGAGCAGTTCTTC
-	TRBJ2-3	TRBV4-1	-	CASSHLLDTQYF	TGCGCCAGCAGCCATCTTCTTGATACGCAGTATTTT
few	TRBJ1-1	TRBV4-3	-	CASSQESWGVGTEAFF	TGCGCCAGCAGCCAAGAGAGCTGGGGAGTTGGCACTGAAGCTTTCTTT
few	TRBJ2-6	TRBV10-3	TRBD2	CALTAGAGANVLTF	TGTGCCCTCACGGCGGGGGCTGGGGCCAACGTCCTGACTTTC
few	TRBJ2-5	TRBV6-5	TRBD2	CASSYRLAGGAGETQYF	TGTGCCAGCAGTTACAGACTAGCGGGGGGTGCGGGGGAGACCCAGTACTTC
few	TRBJ2-5	TRBV27	TRBD1	CASSLFRDRGETQYF	TGTGCCAGCAGTTTATTTCGGGACAGGGGCGAGACCCAGTACTTC
many	TRBJ2-1	TRBV5-1	TRBD2	CASSLPRSGGVYNEQFF	TGCGCCAGCAGCTTGCCCCGAAGCGGGGGGGTTTACAATGAGCAGTTCTTC
few	TRBJ1-5	TRBV7-9	-	CASSLGRGSNQPQHF	TGTGCCAGCAGCTTAGGCCGAGGTAGCAATCAGCCCCAGCATTTT
-	TRBJ2-3	TRBV20-1	TRBD2	CSGSSGGYTDTQYF	TGCAGTGGATCTAGCGGGGGGTACACAGATACGCAGTATTTT